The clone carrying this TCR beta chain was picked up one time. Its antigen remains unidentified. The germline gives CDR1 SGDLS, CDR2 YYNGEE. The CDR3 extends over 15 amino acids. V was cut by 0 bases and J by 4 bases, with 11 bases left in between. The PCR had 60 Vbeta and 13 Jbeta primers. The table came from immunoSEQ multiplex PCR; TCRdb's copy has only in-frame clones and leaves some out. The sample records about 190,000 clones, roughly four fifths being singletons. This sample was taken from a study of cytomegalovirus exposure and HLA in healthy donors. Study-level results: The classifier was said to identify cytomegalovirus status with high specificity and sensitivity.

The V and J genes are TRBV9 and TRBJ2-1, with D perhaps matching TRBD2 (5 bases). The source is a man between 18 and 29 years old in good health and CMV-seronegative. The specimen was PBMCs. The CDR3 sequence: CASSVESSRYNEQFF. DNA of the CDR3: TGTGCCAGCAGCGTAGAGTCTAGCAGATACAATGAGCAGTTCTTC. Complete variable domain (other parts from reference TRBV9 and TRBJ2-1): DSGVTQTPKHLITATGQRVTLRCSPRSGDLSVYWYQQSLDQGLQFLIQYYNGEERAKGNILERFSAQQFPDLHSELNLSSLELGDSALYFCASSVESSRYNEQFFGPGTRLTVL.